These T cell receptor beta chains were read from a single sample in a study of T cell responses to AZD1222 COVID-19 vaccine. Clones were read by immunoSEQ multiplex PCR, and TCRdb kept only the in-frame ones, dropping some. Of about 130,000 clones listed, more than 80% were seen once; the top ten hold 3.5% to 5.5%. The sequencing used peripheral blood, collected 28 days after the second AZD1222 dose. The receptors come from an adult who received the AZD1222 COVID-19 vaccine. Both conserved end residues are part of each CDR3. Each record gives: J gene, D gene, clone size, V gene, CDR3 protein, CDR3 DNA. A D gene is named only where the DNA matches it firmly. Rows give clone size only sometimes, using once, few, many, or a class for an expanded clone.

J gene: TRBJ1-2
D gene: NA
clone size: NA
V gene: TRBV27
CDR3 protein: CASSPGGGYGYTF
CDR3 DNA: TGTGCCAGCAGCCCGGGAGGGGGGTATGGCTACACCTTC

J gene: TRBJ1-6
D gene: NA
clone size: NA
V gene: TRBV7-9
CDR3 protein: CASSFINSPLHF
CDR3 DNA: TGTGCCAGCAGCTTTATTAATTCACCCCTCCACTTT

J gene: TRBJ1-4
D gene: NA
clone size: NA
V gene: TRBV4-2
CDR3 protein: CASSQDADQGEKLFF
CDR3 DNA: TGTGCCAGCAGCCAGGATGCTGACCAGGGGGAAAAACTGTTTTTT

J gene: TRBJ1-2
D gene: NA
clone size: NA
V gene: TRBV7-2
CDR3 protein: CASSPGDPRAYGYTF
CDR3 DNA: TGTGCCAGCAGCCCTGGGGACCCCAGGGCATATGGCTACACCTTC

J gene: TRBJ2-1
D gene: TRBD1
clone size: NA
V gene: TRBV10-1
CDR3 protein: CASSGQGEYEQFF
CDR3 DNA: TGCGCCAGCAGCGGGCAGGGGGAATATGAGCAGTTCTTC

J gene: TRBJ1-1
D gene: TRBD1
clone size: NA
V gene: TRBV12-3/TRBV12-4
CDR3 protein: CASRYTGDTEAFF
CDR3 DNA: TGTGCCAGCAGGTATACAGGGGACACTGAAGCTTTCTTT

J gene: TRBJ2-5
D gene: TRBD1
clone size: NA
V gene: TRBV14
CDR3 protein: CASRPDRGGSETQYF
CDR3 DNA: TGTGCCAGCAGACCGGACAGGGGCGGTTCGGAGACCCAGTACTTC

J gene: TRBJ1-1
D gene: NA
clone size: NA
V gene: TRBV2
CDR3 protein: CASSSPDTEAFF
CDR3 DNA: TGTGCCAGCAGTTCACCCGACACTGAAGCTTTCTTT

J gene: TRBJ1-5
D gene: NA
clone size: NA
V gene: TRBV15
CDR3 protein: CATSRDLDGQPQHF
CDR3 DNA: TGTGCCACCAGCAGAGATTTGGACGGTCAGCCCCAGCATTTT

J gene: TRBJ2-7
D gene: NA
clone size: few
V gene: TRBV6-1
CDR3 protein: CASSEEPRSYEQYF
CDR3 DNA: TGTGCCAGCAGTGAAGAACCCCGCTCCTACGAGCAGTACTTC

J gene: TRBJ1-2
D gene: NA
clone size: once
V gene: TRBV14
CDR3 protein: CASSQDQVYGYTF
CDR3 DNA: TGTGCCAGCAGCCAAGACCAGGTCTATGGCTACACCTTC

J gene: TRBJ1-2
D gene: TRBD1
clone size: NA
V gene: TRBV5-5
CDR3 protein: CASSFGQGAQGSDGYTF
CDR3 DNA: TGTGCCAGCAGCTTCGGACAGGGGGCGCAAGGGTCGGATGGCTACACCTTC

J gene: TRBJ1-2
D gene: NA
clone size: NA
V gene: TRBV5-1
CDR3 protein: CASSLGGSDGYTF
CDR3 DNA: TGCGCCAGCAGCTTGGGGGGTTCTGATGGCTACACCTTC

J gene: TRBJ2-2
D gene: TRBD1
clone size: NA
V gene: TRBV5-1
CDR3 protein: CASSHHRTGENTGELFF
CDR3 DNA: TGCGCCAGCAGCCACCACAGGACAGGTGAGAACACCGGGGAGCTGTTTTTT

J gene: TRBJ1-3
D gene: TRBD1
clone size: once
V gene: TRBV3-1/TRBV3-2
CDR3 protein: CASSQAPTGESGNTIYF
CDR3 DNA: TGTGCCAGCAGCCAAGCCCCCACAGGGGAATCTGGAAACACCATATATTTT

J gene: TRBJ1-6
D gene: NA
clone size: many
V gene: TRBV11-1
CDR3 protein: CASSPAGSYNSPLHF
CDR3 DNA: TGTGCCAGCAGCCCCGCCGGTAGCTATAATTCACCCCTCCACTTT

J gene: TRBJ1-1
D gene: TRBD1
clone size: NA
V gene: TRBV7-8
CDR3 protein: CASSFTPQGQLMNTEAFF
CDR3 DNA: TGTGCCAGCAGCTTCACCCCGCAGGGACAGCTAATGAACACTGAAGCTTTCTTT

J gene: TRBJ1-2
D gene: TRBD1
clone size: NA
V gene: TRBV6-5
CDR3 protein: CASSWTGGGYGYTF
CDR3 DNA: TGTGCCAGCAGCTGGACAGGGGGTGGCTATGGCTACACCTTC

J gene: TRBJ2-1
D gene: TRBD2
clone size: NA
V gene: TRBV3-1/TRBV3-2
CDR3 protein: CASSSLGGNEQFF
CDR3 DNA: TGTGCCAGCAGCTCATTGGGGGGGAATGAGCAGTTCTTC

J gene: TRBJ1-5
D gene: NA
clone size: NA
V gene: TRBV30
CDR3 protein: CAWSGGGDQPQHF
CDR3 DNA: TGTGCCTGGAGTGGGGGAGGAGATCAGCCCCAGCATTTT

J gene: TRBJ2-3
D gene: TRBD1
clone size: NA
V gene: TRBV19
CDR3 protein: CASSTGTGYTQYF
CDR3 DNA: TGTGCCAGTAGTACCGGGACAGGGTATACGCAGTATTTT

J gene: TRBJ2-5
D gene: NA
clone size: NA
V gene: TRBV28
CDR3 protein: CASGDGGRGQTQYF
CDR3 DNA: TGTGCCAGCGGCGATGGGGGTCGGGGACAGACCCAGTACTTC

J gene: TRBJ1-5
D gene: NA
clone size: few
V gene: TRBV9
CDR3 protein: CASSVGTGPNQPQHF
CDR3 DNA: TGTGCCAGCAGCGTAGGAACAGGGCCTAATCAGCCCCAGCATTTT

J gene: TRBJ1-5
D gene: NA
clone size: NA
V gene: TRBV28
CDR3 protein: CAARDSNQPQHF
CDR3 DNA: TGTGCCGCCAGGGATAGCAATCAGCCCCAGCATTTT

J gene: TRBJ1-1
D gene: TRBD1
clone size: few
V gene: TRBV5-4
CDR3 protein: CASSLAGQMNTEAFF
CDR3 DNA: TGTGCCAGCAGCTTGGCGGGACAGATGAACACTGAAGCTTTCTTT

J gene: TRBJ2-1
D gene: NA
clone size: NA
V gene: TRBV5-1
CDR3 protein: CASSFHSGATYNEQFF
CDR3 DNA: TGCGCCAGCAGCTTCCACTCCGGAGCGACCTACAATGAGCAGTTCTTC

J gene: TRBJ1-5
D gene: NA
clone size: NA
V gene: TRBV2
CDR3 protein: CASSEWGEASNQPQHF
CDR3 DNA: TGTGCCAGCAGTGAATGGGGGGAAGCTAGCAATCAGCCCCAGCATTTT

J gene: TRBJ2-3
D gene: NA
clone size: NA
V gene: TRBV5-4
CDR3 protein: CASSHPTSGVTDTQYF
CDR3 DNA: TGTGCCAGCAGCCATCCCACGTCCGGGGTCACAGATACGCAGTATTTT

J gene: TRBJ1-2
D gene: NA
clone size: NA
V gene: TRBV13
CDR3 protein: CASSHGTAPNYGYTF
CDR3 DNA: TGTGCCAGCAGCCATGGGACGGCCCCTAACTATGGCTACACCTTC

J gene: TRBJ2-3
D gene: NA
clone size: few
V gene: TRBV7-6
CDR3 protein: CASSLGGGITTSTDTQYF
CDR3 DNA: TGTGCCAGCAGCTTAGGTGGGGGGATCACTACTAGCACAGATACGCAGTATTTT

J gene: TRBJ1-1
D gene: NA
clone size: few
V gene: TRBV4-1
CDR3 protein: CASRTGHVLKRHTEAFF
CDR3 DNA: TGCGCCAGCAGGACCGGACACGTCCTCAAAAGGCACACTGAAGCTTTCTTT

J gene: TRBJ1-1
D gene: TRBD1
clone size: NA
V gene: TRBV18
CDR3 protein: CASSPGDRVWGTEAFF
CDR3 DNA: TGTGCCAGCTCACCGGGGGACAGGGTTTGGGGCACTGAAGCTTTCTTT

J gene: TRBJ2-7
D gene: TRBD2
clone size: NA
V gene: TRBV4-3
CDR3 protein: CASSQDQASGSYEQYF
CDR3 DNA: TGCGCCAGCAGCCAAGATCAGGCTAGCGGATCCTACGAGCAGTACTTC

J gene: TRBJ1-2
D gene: TRBD1
clone size: once
V gene: TRBV18
CDR3 protein: CASSRGQGRGYTF
CDR3 DNA: TGTGCCAGCTCACGTGGACAGGGACGGGGCTACACCTTC

J gene: TRBJ2-2
D gene: NA
clone size: NA
V gene: TRBV9
CDR3 protein: CASSVEGWDGELFF
CDR3 DNA: TGTGCCAGCAGCGTAGAGGGATGGGACGGGGAGCTGTTTTTT

J gene: TRBJ2-1
D gene: TRBD2
clone size: once
V gene: TRBV5-5
CDR3 protein: CASSPSLEIAGGEQFF
CDR3 DNA: TGTGCCAGCAGCCCCTCCTTAGAGATAGCGGGGGGAGAGCAGTTCTTC

J gene: TRBJ2-3
D gene: NA
clone size: NA
V gene: TRBV14
CDR3 protein: CASSQDRDFYTDTQYF
CDR3 DNA: TGTGCCAGCAGCCAAGATCGGGACTTTTACACAGATACGCAGTATTTT

J gene: TRBJ1-6
D gene: NA
clone size: NA
V gene: TRBV21-1
CDR3 protein: CASSKGTGASPLHF
CDR3 DNA: TGTGCCAGCAGCAAAGGGACAGGGGCTTCACCCCTCCACTTT

J gene: TRBJ2-1
D gene: TRBD1
clone size: NA
V gene: TRBV5-1
CDR3 protein: CASSLGGQVNEQFF
CDR3 DNA: TGCGCCAGCAGCTTGGGGGGACAGGTAAATGAGCAGTTCTTC

J gene: TRBJ2-7
D gene: NA
clone size: NA
V gene: TRBV3-1/TRBV3-2
CDR3 protein: CASSLTLGNEQYF
CDR3 DNA: TGTGCCAGCAGTCTTACGCTAGGGAACGAGCAGTACTTC

J gene: TRBJ2-3
D gene: TRBD2
clone size: NA
V gene: TRBV19
CDR3 protein: CASSIKAGALRDTQYF
CDR3 DNA: TGTGCCAGTAGTATAAAAGCGGGGGCCCTACGTGATACGCAGTATTTT

J gene: TRBJ2-5
D gene: NA
clone size: NA
V gene: TRBV3-1/TRBV3-2
CDR3 protein: CASRQFNRRQETQYF
CDR3 DNA: TGTGCCAGCAGACAGTTTAATCGGCGCCAAGAGACCCAGTACTTC